What follows is one TCR beta chain and its context. The entry originates in a study of OX40 agonist ivuxolimab in advanced cancers. Libraries were prepared by immunoSEQ multiplex PCR; TCRdb keeps only in-frame clonotypes and omits some of them. This table holds fewer than 70,000 clones, about 79% found once. Systemic immunosuppression or a history of autoimmune disease excluded patients. The length of the CDR3 is 12 residues. V lost 5 bases and J lost 10, with 12 bases in between. Germline V gives CDR1 MNHEY, CDR2 SVGAGI. The source of this sequence is an adult with an advanced solid tumor such as melanoma, head and neck, liver or kidney cancer. The specimen comprised CD4+ or CD8+ T cells sorted from blood, sampled in a trial of the OX40 agonist ivuxolimab. V usage is TRBV6-5 and J usage is TRBJ1-5; perhaps TRBD1 as D (6 bases). The CDR3 sequence is CASSTGTLPQHF. As DNA, the CDR3 is TGTGCCAGCAGTACCGGGACACTTCCCCAGCATTTT.